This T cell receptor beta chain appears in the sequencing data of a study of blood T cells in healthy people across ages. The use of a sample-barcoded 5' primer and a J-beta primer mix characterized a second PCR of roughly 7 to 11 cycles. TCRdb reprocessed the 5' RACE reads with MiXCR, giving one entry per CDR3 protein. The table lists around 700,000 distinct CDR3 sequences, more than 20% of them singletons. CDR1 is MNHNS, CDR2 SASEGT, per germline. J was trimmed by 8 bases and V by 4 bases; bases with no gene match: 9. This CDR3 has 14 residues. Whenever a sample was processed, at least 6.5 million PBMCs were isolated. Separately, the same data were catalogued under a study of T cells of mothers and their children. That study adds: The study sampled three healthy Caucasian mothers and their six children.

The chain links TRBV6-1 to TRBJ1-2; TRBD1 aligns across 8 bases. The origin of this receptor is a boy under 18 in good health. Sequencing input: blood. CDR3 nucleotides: TGTGCCAGCAGTGCGACAGGGGCCCTTAGGGGCTACACCTTC. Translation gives CASSATGALRGYTF.